This is a list of T cell receptor beta chains from one sample in a study of cytomegalovirus exposure and HLA in healthy donors. Sequencing used immunoSEQ multiplex PCR; TCRdb keeps in-frame clones, though not all of them. The table includes about 200,000 clones, 10% to 15% detected once. Material for sequencing was PBMCs. These receptors originate from a man aged 50-59 years in good health and CMV-seropositive. The CDR3 runs from the conserved cysteine through the conserved F or W. D genes are given only for firm matches. Clone size is shown for a subset of rows, as once, few, many or a class of expanded clone.

CDR3aa	CDR3nt	abundance	d_gene	v_gene	j_gene
CASSSDRGPNQPQHF	TGTGCCAGCAGCTCGGACAGGGGCCCAAATCAGCCCCAGCATTTT	.	TRBD1	TRBV7-9	TRBJ1-5
CASSEARVTEAFF	TGTGCCAGCAGTGAAGCCCGAGTAACTGAAGCTTTCTTT	few	.	TRBV6-1	TRBJ1-1
CASSRGPTTFSNQPQHF	TGTGCCAGCAGCCGAGGACCGACTACTTTTAGCAATCAGCCCCAGCATTTT	many	.	TRBV13	TRBJ1-5
CASSSQGGFNQETQYF	TGTGCCAGCAGCTCGCAGGGGGGATTCAACCAAGAGACCCAGTACTTC	few	.	TRBV9	TRBJ2-5
CSAAGPSTNIREQYF	TGCAGCGCTGCGGGGCCTAGCACAAACATCCGCGAGCAGTACTTC	.	.	TRBV29-1	TRBJ2-7
CASRDRGAAEAFF	TGTGCCAGCAGAGACAGGGGAGCGGCTGAAGCTTTCTTT	few	TRBD1	TRBV25-1	TRBJ1-1
CASSSQQGVGQPQHF	TGTGCCAGCAGCAGTCAACAGGGTGTTGGACAGCCCCAGCATTTT	few	.	TRBV5-5	TRBJ1-5
CASSLGQGDNSPLHF	TGTGCCAGCAGCTTGGGACAGGGCGATAATTCACCCCTCCACTTT	.	TRBD1	TRBV7-9	TRBJ1-6
CASGRTPNTEAFF	TGTGCCAGCGGCCGGACACCGAACACTGAAGCTTTCTTT	.	.	TRBV2	TRBJ1-1
CASSSTGVLGTIYF	TGTGCCAGCAGCTCCACAGGGGTCCTGGGCACCATATATTTT	few	TRBD1	TRBV11-3	TRBJ1-3
CASSLYSRTVYGYTF	TGTGCCAGCAGCTTGTACTCCCGGACAGTCTATGGCTACACCTTC	.	.	TRBV5-6	TRBJ1-2
CASSLAGLAGPGETQYF	TGTGCCAGCAGCTTAGCCGGACTAGCGGGGCCCGGGGAGACCCAGTACTTC	few	TRBD2	TRBV7-2	TRBJ2-5
CASSRYGDSGELFF	TGTGCCAGCAGCCGCTACGGGGACAGCGGGGAGCTGTTTTTT	few	TRBD1	TRBV7-9	TRBJ2-2
CASSALAGETQYF	TGCGCCAGCAGTGCGCTAGCTGGGGAGACCCAGTACTTC	.	.	TRBV10-1	TRBJ2-5
CAISESSGIEKLFF	TGTGCCATCAGTGAGTCATCAGGGATTGAAAAACTGTTTTTT	.	.	TRBV10-3	TRBJ1-4
CTIRGSRYNEQFF	TGCACCATTCGGGGGAGCCGTTACAACGAGCAGTTCTTC	few	.	TRBV29-1	TRBJ2-1
CASSLQAAGGSEQFF	TGTGCCAGCAGCCTTCAGGCAGCGGGGGGGAGTGAGCAGTTCTTC	.	TRBD2	TRBV11-3	TRBJ2-1
CASSLRWGRGQPQHF	TGTGCCAGCAGTTTAAGATGGGGGCGCGGGCAGCCCCAGCATTTT	few	.	TRBV28	TRBJ1-5
CASSFPQPQHF	TGTGCCAGCAGTTTCCCACAGCCCCAGCATTTC	.	.	TRBV28	TRBJ1-5
CASSRGGPNTEAFF	TGTGCCAGCAGTAGGGGGGGGCCGAACACTGAAGCTTTCTTT	.	.	TRBV2	TRBJ1-1
CASSLRRPSNQPQHF	TGCGCCAGCAGCTTAAGGAGGCCTAGCAATCAGCCCCAGCATTTT	.	.	TRBV5-1	TRBJ1-5
CASSFKDRDNYGYTF	TGTGCCAGCAGCTTTAAGGACAGGGACAACTATGGCTACACCTTC	.	TRBD1	TRBV11-3	TRBJ1-2
CASSLPTGIASGANVLTF	TGTGCCAGCAGCTTGCCGACAGGGATCGCTTCTGGGGCCAACGTCCTGACTTTC	few	TRBD1	TRBV5-4	TRBJ2-6
CASSATGGGSPLHF	TGTGCCAGCAGCGCGACAGGGGGCGGTTCACCCCTCCACTTT	.	TRBD1	TRBV11-3	TRBJ1-6